This T cell receptor (beta chain) appears in the sequencing data of a study of Ad26.COV2.S vaccination and SARS-CoV-2 variants. Overall study results and limits: Measurements of TCR breadth and depth may have given underestimates of the total T cell responses. After vaccination, reports described spike-specific CD8+ and CD4+ T cell responses as showing substantial breadth.

Measured with immunoSEQ multiplex PCR; TCRdb has only the in-frame clones, and not every one. The sample holds approximately 400,000 clones; 83% are singletons and the top ten take more than 7%. Documented treatment: some 20 received Ad26.COV2.S at low or high dose, single or two shots; roughly five received placebo; per-sample allocation not given. Samples analyzed were those drawn on day 63 after the first vaccine or placebo injection. The V end was cut by 3 bases, the J end by 2 bases, with 5 bases between. The CDR3 is 12 residues long. Germline lookup yields CDR1 LGHDT and CDR2 YNNKEL (reference sequence). About this clone itself: What it binds is unknown. Other DNA sequences from this sample encode an identical CDR3 as well.

The rearrangement joins TRBV3-1 (or the pseudogene TRBV3-2) to TRBJ2-7; D remains unclear. Sequenced here: peripheral blood, sampled in a trial of Ad26.COV2.S vaccine versus placebo. The sequence was obtained from a person between 18 and 65 years old who received the Ad26.COV2.S COVID-19 vaccine or a placebo. The CDR3: CASSQGTYEQYF. In DNA form, the CDR3 reads TGTGCCAGCAGCCAGGGAACCTACGAGCAGTACTTC.